This T cell receptor beta chain is from a study of blood T cell repertoires in COVID-19 (dated by TCRdb to the early 2020s). As for the study more broadly: Samples covering the acute and convalescent phases of COVID-19 were provided by collaborators in the United States, Italy and Spain. The repertoires were released in a freely available public database intended as a resource for research on the immune response to SARS-CoV-2. Where available, HLA class I and class II types were taken from metadata supplied by the sample provider and were not determined by assay-based typing. Nearly every sample came with metadata listing a de-identified subject ID, COVID-19 status, age in years and sex. Subjects who had been exposed to COVID-19, were actively infected with it, or had recovered from it provided the deeply sampled blood TCRbeta repertoires that made up the dataset. Samples came from the ongoing ImmuneRACE study (first 160 participants) plus 1,254 subjects from 6 global collaborators. The prospective study material was composed of cDNA or gDNA derived from T cells, B-cell-depleted T cells, or PBMCs. Study-level results and caveats: The amount of clinical and demographic metadata varied by source and participant and was provided uncurated.

At one collaborating source in Seattle, patients were enrolled during active infection and were followed longitudinally through the course of disease. The collaborating institutions used their own protocols to collect whole blood in K2EDTA tubes. For TCRbeta analysis, collaborator samples were shipped as frozen whole blood, as isolated PBMCs, or as DNA extracted from either sample type. About this clone itself: Its antigen is still unknown. One base away there is no much larger clone; base qualities are not given.

TCRbeta CDR3 regions were amplified from genomic DNA using the immunoSEQ Assay, a bias-controlled multiplex PCR. Processing in the source paper ran as follows. The number of nucleated cells in each sample was estimated by amplification of reference gene primers within the assay. Sequence reads were collapsed and filtered to measure the absolute abundance of every unique TCRbeta CDR3 rearrangement. For each sample, productive Simpson clonality was calculated as the square root of Simpson's diversity index across productive rearrangements. TCRdb took over this immuneACCESS table, retaining in-frame rearrangements with V and J assigned. Such tables are incomplete; in checked studies, under half of the missing clones stem from an unresolved V gene, and the remainder is unexplained. The D gene and trimming were derived from the DNA, and the V and J assignments and clone size from that table. In this sample the table shows 150,000 or so clones, 75% to 90% of which occur a single time. The ten biggest clones cover 13% of the sample.

The sequence was collected from a man aged 18 to 30 with COVID-19, enrolled during active disease. The sequencing input was peripheral blood.

The nucleotides are TGTGCCAGCTCACCAAGGAGGGAAGGAGAGACCCAGTACTTC. Translated, this gives CASSPRREGETQYF. The receptor chain draws on TRBV18 and TRBJ2-5; the D gene is possibly TRBD2, with 6 bases matching. The junction carries 11 bases between V and J, which are trimmed by 2 bases and 4 bases respectively. Sequences KGHSH (CDR1) and LQKENI (CDR2) are obtained from the germline V gene. Taken from cysteine to phenylalanine, the CDR3 has 14 residues. Only the CDR3 part of the read is kept: 42 bases, read in frame from the first base.